A selection of T cell receptor beta chains follows, all from one sample in a study of shared clonotypes between healthy human individuals. Libraries were prepared by immunoSEQ multiplex PCR; TCRdb keeps only in-frame clonotypes and omits some of them. The sample includes about 700,000 clones, approximately 90% of them seen just once. The material sequenced was naive CD8+ T cells sorted from blood. These receptors all stem from a man aged 30 to 39 in good health. Both conserved end residues are part of each CDR3. The D gene is left open where the match is weak. The size entry is marked missing in some rows and otherwise reads once, few, many or a size class.

.	TRBV19	TRBJ1-2	TRBD1	TGTGCCAGTAGTACGAGCGGGACAGGGCAGTATGGCTACACCTTC	CASSTSGTGQYGYTF
.	TRBV7-9	TRBJ2-7	TRBD1	TGTGCCAGCGGCGGACAGGGGAAATACGAGCAGTACTTC	CASGGQGKYEQYF
.	TRBV27	TRBJ2-7	.	TGTGCCAGCAGTTGGGCAGGGAAGGGCGAGCAGTACTTC	CASSWAGKGEQYF
once	TRBV7-9	TRBJ2-3	.	TGTGCCAGCAGCCCCCCGCCTAGGGCAGATACGCAGTATTTT	CASSPPPRADTQYF
.	TRBV7-9	TRBJ1-2	.	TGTGCCAGCAGCTCGGACGGCTATGGCTACACCTTC	CASSSDGYGYTF
.	TRBV5-1	TRBJ2-7	.	TGCGCCAGCAGCCCGCAACTAGGGACCTTACGATGGCAGTACTTC	CASSPQLGTLRWQYF
.	TRBV27	TRBJ2-5	.	TGTGCCAGCAGTTTGGGGCAAGAGACCCAGTACTTC	CASSLGQETQYF
.	TRBV5-5	TRBJ2-7	TRBD1	TGTGCCAGCAGCTTTCCGGACAGGAGCTCCTACGAGCAGTACTTC	CASSFPDRSSYEQYF
.	TRBV19	TRBJ1-5	.	TGTGCCAGTAGGGGGGTTGAAAGCAATCAGCCCCAGCATTTT	CASRGVESNQPQHF
.	TRBV7-8	TRBJ2-1	.	TGTGCCAGCAGCTCACTGGACCCCCCCTACAATGAGCAGTTCTTC	CASSSLDPPYNEQFF
.	TRBV5-6	TRBJ2-4	TRBD1	TGTGCCAGCAGCCCGCGACAGGGGGCCAACATTCAGTACTTC	CASSPRQGANIQYF
.	TRBV25-1	TRBJ2-4	.	TGTGCCAGCGGAGGGGGCGCGGGAAACATTCAGTACTTC	CASGGGAGNIQYF
few	TRBV7-8	TRBJ2-7	.	TGTGCCAGCAGCGGCCTGGGAGGTGGGCTTTACGAGCAGTACTTC	CASSGLGGGLYEQYF
.	TRBV7-8	TRBJ2-6	.	TGTGCCAGCAGCTCCAGGATCAGCTCTGGGGCCAACGTCCTGACTTTC	CASSSRISSGANVLTF
.	TRBV28	TRBJ2-7	TRBD1	TGTGCCAGCAGTTTATTGGGACAGGGAGACGAGCAGTACTTC	CASSLLGQGDEQYF
.	TRBV7-9	TRBJ2-1	.	TGTGCCAGCAGCTTAGGGACTTCCTACAATGAGCAGTTCTTC	CASSLGTSYNEQFF
.	TRBV7-9	TRBJ2-7	.	TGTGCCAGCAGCGACAGAGCCTACGAGCAGTACTTC	CASSDRAYEQYF
once	TRBV5-1	TRBJ1-4	.	TGCGCCAGCAGACTGGGGGCGTCAACTAATGAAAAACTGTTTTTT	CASRLGASTNEKLFF
once	TRBV11-2	TRBJ2-5	TRBD1	TGTGCCAGCAGCTCGGGACAGGGGTACCAAGAGACCCAGTACTTC	CASSSGQGYQETQYF
.	TRBV27	TRBJ2-2	TRBD2	TGTGCCAGCAGTTTATTACTAGCGGGAGGGACCGGGGAGCTGTTTTTT	CASSLLLAGGTGELFF
.	TRBV2	TRBJ2-7	.	TGTGCCAGCCTAGGCATAGACGTTTACGAGCAGTACTTC	CASLGIDVYEQYF
.	TRBV7-9	TRBJ2-7	TRBD1	TGTGCCAGCAGCCCAGCAGGACAGGGTCTGGGCGAGCAGTACTTC	CASSPAGQGLGEQYF
.	TRBV6-6	TRBJ2-7	.	TGTGCCAGCAGTCGGCCGCCTTCCTACGAGCAGTACTTC	CASSRPPSYEQYF
once	TRBV27	TRBJ2-7	TRBD2	TGTGCCAGCAGCCCCCAGACTAGCGGCTCCTACGAGCAGTACTTC	CASSPQTSGSYEQYF
.	TRBV2	TRBJ2-1	.	TGTGCCAGCAGTGAAGGCTTAACTAGTTACTACAATGAGCAGTTCTTC	CASSEGLTSYYNEQFF
.	TRBV7-9	TRBJ2-7	.	TGTGCCAGCAGCTTAAGGGACACCAACTCCTACGAGCAGTACTTC	CASSLRDTNSYEQYF
.	TRBV4-1	TRBJ2-7	.	TGCGCCAGCAGCCAAGGTGACGAGCAGTACTTC	CASSQGDEQYF